Listed below are T cell receptor beta chains from one sample, sequenced in a study of control samples from healthy donors and cancer patients. The protocol was immunoSEQ multiplex PCR, while the TCRdb copy is restricted to in-frame clones and leaves out a portion. This sample has almost 85,000 clones; 85% to 95% occur once, and the top ten carry around 5%. Sequences were obtained from blood. The origin of the receptors is a woman under 30 in good health. Both conserved end residues are part of each CDR3. The D gene is left open where the match is weak. Clone size appears in some rows only: once, few, many, or a class for an expanded clone.

clone size: -
J gene: TRBJ1-5
D gene: -
V gene: TRBV21-1
CDR3 length: 15
CDR3 DNA: TGTGCCAGCAGCAAAGGGGGTGTCCAGGGACAGCCCCAGCATTTT
CDR3 protein: CASSKGGVQGQPQHF

clone size: -
J gene: TRBJ2-2
D gene: -
V gene: TRBV6-5
CDR3 length: 14
CDR3 DNA: TGTGCCAGCACCCGGGGACCAAACACCGGGGAGCTGTTTTTT
CDR3 protein: CASTRGPNTGELFF

clone size: -
J gene: TRBJ2-7
D gene: -
V gene: TRBV6-6
CDR3 length: 15
CDR3 DNA: TGTGCCAGCAGTTATGTTTGGGCCCCAAGAATGGAGCAGTACTTC
CDR3 protein: CASSYVWAPRMEQYF

clone size: -
J gene: TRBJ2-1
D gene: TRBD2
V gene: TRBV6-5
CDR3 length: 16
CDR3 DNA: TGTGCCAGCAGTTACTCTACTAGCGGGCTAGTCAATGAGCAGTTCTTC
CDR3 protein: CASSYSTSGLVNEQFF

clone size: -
J gene: TRBJ1-1
D gene: TRBD1
V gene: TRBV11-2
CDR3 length: 18
CDR3 DNA: TGTGCCAGCAGCTATAAACCCGGGACAGGGGCCGAGAACACTGAAGCTTTCTTT
CDR3 protein: CASSYKPGTGAENTEAFF

clone size: once
J gene: TRBJ2-7
D gene: -
V gene: TRBV2
CDR3 length: 13
CDR3 DNA: TGTGCCAGCAGTGAAGTTTTCAGTTACGAGCAGTACTTC
CDR3 protein: CASSEVFSYEQYF

clone size: -
J gene: TRBJ2-7
D gene: TRBD1
V gene: TRBV28
CDR3 length: 13
CDR3 DNA: TGTGCCAGCAGTATAGAGACAGGGTCCGAGCAGTACTTC
CDR3 protein: CASSIETGSEQYF

clone size: -
J gene: TRBJ2-7
D gene: TRBD1
V gene: TRBV28
CDR3 length: 14
CDR3 DNA: TGTGCCAGCCGACGGACAGGGGGCGCCTACGAGCAGTACTTC
CDR3 protein: CASRRTGGAYEQYF

clone size: -
J gene: TRBJ2-2
D gene: -
V gene: TRBV5-1
CDR3 length: 14
CDR3 DNA: TGCGCCAGCAGCTCACAGGGATTTCCCGGGGAGCTGTTTTTT
CDR3 protein: CASSSQGFPGELFF

clone size: -
J gene: TRBJ2-1
D gene: TRBD1
V gene: TRBV12-5
CDR3 length: 14
CDR3 DNA: TGTGCTAGTGGTTTTCAGGGGGCGAACAATGAGCAGTTCTTC
CDR3 protein: CASGFQGANNEQFF

clone size: once
J gene: TRBJ2-1
D gene: -
V gene: TRBV4-3
CDR3 length: 14
CDR3 DNA: TGCGCCAGCAGCCAAGAAGGGCGGGGGCATGAGCAGTTCTTC
CDR3 protein: CASSQEGRGHEQFF

clone size: -
J gene: TRBJ2-1
D gene: TRBD2
V gene: TRBV2
CDR3 length: 17
CDR3 DNA: TGTGCCAGCTTTTCCGGGACTAGCGGGCCCTCCTACAATGAGCAGTTCTTC
CDR3 protein: CASFSGTSGPSYNEQFF

clone size: -
J gene: TRBJ2-5
D gene: TRBD2
V gene: TRBV5-1
CDR3 length: 17
CDR3 DNA: TGCGCCAGCAGCAAGGGACTAGCGGGAGTTTTTGGAGAGACCCAGTACTTC
CDR3 protein: CASSKGLAGVFGETQYF

clone size: -
J gene: TRBJ2-6
D gene: TRBD2
V gene: TRBV11-2
CDR3 length: 16
CDR3 DNA: TGTGCCAGCAGCTTAAAAGCGGGAAGTGGGGCCAACGTCCTGACTTTC
CDR3 protein: CASSLKAGSGANVLTF

clone size: once
J gene: TRBJ1-5
D gene: -
V gene: TRBV25-1
CDR3 length: 15
CDR3 DNA: TGTGCCAGCAGTGCCTCAGGGGTTAGCAATCAGCCCCAGCATTTT
CDR3 protein: CASSASGVSNQPQHF

clone size: -
J gene: TRBJ2-7
D gene: -
V gene: TRBV21-1
CDR3 length: 16
CDR3 DNA: TGTGCCAGCAGCCCTAGGGGGAGCGGGGACCCCTACGAGCAGTACTTC
CDR3 protein: CASSPRGSGDPYEQYF

clone size: -
J gene: TRBJ1-1
D gene: -
V gene: TRBV18
CDR3 length: 14
CDR3 DNA: TGTGCCAGCTCTCCCGAGGGGTGGAACACTGAAGCTTTCTTT
CDR3 protein: CASSPEGWNTEAFF

clone size: -
J gene: TRBJ1-5
D gene: -
V gene: TRBV5-8
CDR3 length: 13
CDR3 DNA: TGTGCCAGCAGCCTCCCGGGCCGGCAGCCCCAGCATTTT
CDR3 protein: CASSLPGRQPQHF

clone size: -
J gene: TRBJ1-5
D gene: -
V gene: TRBV27
CDR3 length: 14
CDR3 DNA: TGTGCCAGCAGCCCCCGGGGAGATATTCAGCCCCAGCATTTT
CDR3 protein: CASSPRGDIQPQHF

clone size: -
J gene: TRBJ1-1
D gene: -
V gene: TRBV25-1
CDR3 length: 13
CDR3 DNA: TGTGCCAGCGGGGGGACGGGGAACACTGAAGCTTTCTTT
CDR3 protein: CASGGTGNTEAFF

clone size: -
J gene: TRBJ2-4
D gene: -
V gene: TRBV19
CDR3 length: 15
CDR3 DNA: TGTGCCAGTAAAAGAGCTGGGTTGGACAAAAACATTCAGTACTTC
CDR3 protein: CASKRAGLDKNIQYF

clone size: -
J gene: TRBJ2-5
D gene: TRBD1
V gene: TRBV28
CDR3 length: 12
CDR3 DNA: TGTGCCAGTACAGGGGATTCAGAGACCCAGTACTTC
CDR3 protein: CASTGDSETQYF

clone size: -
J gene: TRBJ2-2
D gene: TRBD1
V gene: TRBV19
CDR3 length: 15
CDR3 DNA: TGTGCCAGTAGTATAAGGGCAGGGGGATCCGGGGAGCTGTTTTTT
CDR3 protein: CASSIRAGGSGELFF

clone size: -
J gene: TRBJ2-5
D gene: TRBD2
V gene: TRBV7-9
CDR3 length: 12
CDR3 DNA: TGTGCCAGCAGCTCGAGCGGGGGGACCCAGTACTTC
CDR3 protein: CASSSSGGTQYF

clone size: -
J gene: TRBJ1-1
D gene: -
V gene: TRBV27
CDR3 length: 15
CDR3 DNA: TGTGCCAGCAGTTTATCTCTTTGGGGGTACACTGAAGCTTTCTTT
CDR3 protein: CASSLSLWGYTEAFF

clone size: -
J gene: TRBJ2-2
D gene: -
V gene: TRBV7-3
CDR3 length: 12
CDR3 DNA: TGTGCCAGCAGCTCAAACACCGGGGAGCTGTTTTTT
CDR3 protein: CASSSNTGELFF

clone size: -
J gene: TRBJ1-5
D gene: TRBD1
V gene: TRBV4-1
CDR3 length: 19
CDR3 DNA: TGCGCCAGCAGCAGGTCCGGGACAGAAACATACTCGCTCAATCAGCCCCAGCATTTT
CDR3 protein: CASSRSGTETYSLNQPQHF

clone size: -
J gene: TRBJ1-1
D gene: -
V gene: TRBV29-1
CDR3 length: 14
CDR3 DNA: TGCAGCGTTGGATGGGCTGGCTTGAACACTGAAGCTTTCTTT
CDR3 protein: CSVGWAGLNTEAFF

clone size: -
J gene: TRBJ1-2
D gene: -
V gene: TRBV11-1
CDR3 length: 14
CDR3 DNA: TGTGCCAGCAGCATCGGGGTGTTGGACGATGGCTACACCTTC
CDR3 protein: CASSIGVLDDGYTF

clone size: -
J gene: TRBJ1-1
D gene: -
V gene: TRBV12-3/TRBV12-4
CDR3 length: 13
CDR3 DNA: TGTGCCAGCAGTTTCGCAGTACCTGGGGAAGCTTTCTTT
CDR3 protein: CASSFAVPGEAFF

clone size: -
J gene: TRBJ2-1
D gene: TRBD2
V gene: TRBV7-3
CDR3 length: 16
CDR3 DNA: TGTGCCAGCAGCCGGTCCGGGACTAGCGGGAGTAATGAGCAGTTCTTC
CDR3 protein: CASSRSGTSGSNEQFF

clone size: -
J gene: TRBJ1-1
D gene: -
V gene: TRBV28
CDR3 length: 12
CDR3 DNA: TGTGCCAGCAGTTCTGCGAACACTGAAGCTTTCTTT
CDR3 protein: CASSSANTEAFF

clone size: -
J gene: TRBJ2-7
D gene: -
V gene: TRBV7-9
CDR3 length: 14
CDR3 DNA: TGTGCCAGCAGCTCCGGGACTGATACCTACGAGCAGTACTTC
CDR3 protein: CASSSGTDTYEQYF

clone size: -
J gene: TRBJ2-3
D gene: -
V gene: TRBV12-3/TRBV12-4
CDR3 length: 12
CDR3 DNA: TGTGCCAGCACTCTTATGTCAGATACGCAGTATTTT
CDR3 protein: CASTLMSDTQYF

clone size: few
J gene: TRBJ2-1
D gene: TRBD1
V gene: TRBV11-2
CDR3 length: 18
CDR3 DNA: TGTGCCAGCAGCTTTCCCATGGTGGACAGGGGGCCCTCAAATGAGCAGTTCTTC
CDR3 protein: CASSFPMVDRGPSNEQFF

clone size: -
J gene: TRBJ2-1
D gene: TRBD2
V gene: TRBV6-5
CDR3 length: 15
CDR3 DNA: TGTGCCAGCACCCAGGGACTAGCGGGAAACAATGAGCAGTTCTTC
CDR3 protein: CASTQGLAGNNEQFF

clone size: -
J gene: TRBJ1-4
D gene: -
V gene: TRBV2
CDR3 length: 14
CDR3 DNA: TGTGCCAGCGGAGCGGGAGTCAATAATGAAAAACTGTTTTTT
CDR3 protein: CASGAGVNNEKLFF

clone size: -
J gene: TRBJ2-7
D gene: -
V gene: TRBV27
CDR3 length: 13
CDR3 DNA: TGTGCCAGCAGTTTAAAGGGGGACTACGAGCAGTACTTC
CDR3 protein: CASSLKGDYEQYF

clone size: -
J gene: TRBJ2-7
D gene: -
V gene: TRBV7-2
CDR3 length: 16
CDR3 DNA: TGTGCCAGCAGCCGGGGTCGGGGCAGGGGGGCGTACGAGCAGTACTTC
CDR3 protein: CASSRGRGRGAYEQYF

clone size: -
J gene: TRBJ2-7
D gene: -
V gene: TRBV10-3
CDR3 length: 14
CDR3 DNA: TGTGCCACCAGTGAGCCTGATGAGAGGTACGAGCAGTACTTC
CDR3 protein: CATSEPDERYEQYF

clone size: -
J gene: TRBJ1-5
D gene: TRBD1
V gene: TRBV10-3
CDR3 length: 12
CDR3 DNA: TGTGCCGTACAGGGGGCAGGTCAGCCCCAGCATTTT
CDR3 protein: CAVQGAGQPQHF

clone size: -
J gene: TRBJ2-2
D gene: -
V gene: TRBV27
CDR3 length: 13
CDR3 DNA: TGTGCCAGCAGTTTATCCCGGACCGGGGAGCTGTTTTTT
CDR3 protein: CASSLSRTGELFF

clone size: -
J gene: TRBJ2-7
D gene: -
V gene: TRBV7-9
CDR3 length: 12
CDR3 DNA: TGTGCCAGCAGGGGGGTAGGCTACGAGCAGTACTTC
CDR3 protein: CASRGVGYEQYF

clone size: -
J gene: TRBJ1-5
D gene: -
V gene: TRBV7-2
CDR3 length: 15
CDR3 DNA: TGTGCCAGCAGTTCCACAGGGATTAGAGATCAGCCCCAGCATTTT
CDR3 protein: CASSSTGIRDQPQHF

clone size: -
J gene: TRBJ1-3
D gene: -
V gene: TRBV7-6
CDR3 length: 17
CDR3 DNA: TGTGCCAGCAGCTTAGCGATTGAGACCTTCTCTGGAAACACCATATATTTT
CDR3 protein: CASSLAIETFSGNTIYF

clone size: -
J gene: TRBJ1-5
D gene: -
V gene: TRBV4-3
CDR3 length: 13
CDR3 DNA: TGCGCCAGCAGCCAAATCCGCTCCGCGCCCCAGCATTTT
CDR3 protein: CASSQIRSAPQHF

clone size: -
J gene: TRBJ2-7
D gene: -
V gene: TRBV6-2/TRBV6-3
CDR3 length: 14
CDR3 DNA: TGTGCCAGCAGTTGGCAAACTAGCTTCTACGAGCAGTACTTC
CDR3 protein: CASSWQTSFYEQYF

clone size: -
J gene: TRBJ1-3
D gene: TRBD1
V gene: TRBV11-3
CDR3 length: 15
CDR3 DNA: TGTGCCAGCAGCCCTGGACAGGGGCCTGGAAACACCATATATTTT
CDR3 protein: CASSPGQGPGNTIYF

clone size: -
J gene: TRBJ2-2
D gene: TRBD1
V gene: TRBV4-1
CDR3 length: 16
CDR3 DNA: TGCGCCAGCAGGGGACAGCACTCCGCGAACACCGGGGAGCTGTTTTTT
CDR3 protein: CASRGQHSANTGELFF

clone size: -
J gene: TRBJ2-3
D gene: TRBD2
V gene: TRBV6-1
CDR3 length: 13
CDR3 DNA: TGTGCCAGCAGTGACGTTTGGGGGACTAGGCAGTATTTT
CDR3 protein: CASSDVWGTRQYF

clone size: -
J gene: TRBJ1-1
D gene: -
V gene: TRBV29-1
CDR3 length: 13
CDR3 DNA: TGCAGCGTCAAGAGGGGGGGAAACACTGAAGCTTTCTTT
CDR3 protein: CSVKRGGNTEAFF

clone size: -
J gene: TRBJ2-7
D gene: -
V gene: TRBV28
CDR3 length: 16
CDR3 DNA: TGTGCCAGCAGGCCGACGTTAAGGGCGTCGGCCTACGAGCAGTACTTC
CDR3 protein: CASRPTLRASAYEQYF

clone size: -
J gene: TRBJ2-3
D gene: TRBD2
V gene: TRBV18
CDR3 length: 18
CDR3 DNA: TGTGCCAGCTCACCACGGAGCGGGGGGGCAATCAGCACAGATACGCAGTATTTT
CDR3 protein: CASSPRSGGAISTDTQYF